This TCR beta chain was identified in a study of cytomegalovirus exposure and HLA in healthy donors. The overall study: Within the Caucasian-associated ancestry cluster were around four fifths of the roughly 400 genotyped donors.

Findings and limits, study-wide: TCR beta chains associated with HLA were, in a later analysis, more clonally expanded than equally common others. In a later analysis, V- and J-gene trimming of beta chains associated with a DCLRE1C missense variant, replicated independently. Among immune exposure information, only CMV serostatus was available.

A word on this clone: Its antigen is currently unknown.

Trimming left V 7 bases short and J 6 bases short, with 13 bases between. Looked up from germline, CDR1 is SQVTM and CDR2 is ANQGSEA. The length of the CDR3 is 12 residues. A multiplex PCR was run with 60 Vbeta primers and 13 Jbeta primers. The protocol was immunoSEQ multiplex PCR, while the TCRdb copy is restricted to in-frame clones and leaves out a portion. This sample has about 80,000 clones; 60% to 80% occur once, and the top ten carry 3.3%. Sequencing input: PBMCs. This rearrangement joins TRBV29-1 to TRBJ2-1, with D perhaps TRBD2 (6 bases). The source is a man aged 50-59 years in good health and CMV-seronegative. CDR3 DNA sequence: TGCAGCGGGGATCCGGGACTCAATGAGCAGTTCTTC. Its translation: CSGDPGLNEQFF.